The 4 T cell receptor beta chains presented below share a single source sample, sequenced in a study of cytomegalovirus exposure and HLA in healthy donors. A multiplex PCR was run with 60 Vbeta primers and 13 Jbeta primers. Profiling relied on immunoSEQ multiplex PCR, and the TCRdb table lists in-frame clones only, not all of them. The sample consists of 110,000 or so clones, around 72% of them appearing once. Sequencing was done on a sample of PBMCs. The receptors were gathered from a man younger than 40 in good health and CMV-seronegative.

V usage is TRBV6-5 and J usage is TRBJ2-1; the D gene is possibly TRBD2 (5 bases). The CDR3 extends over 14 amino acids. Between the trimmed V and J ends, which lost 0 bases and 7 bases, there was a span of 10 bases. Germline V gene data show CDR1 as MNHEY and CDR2 as SVGAGI. The CDR3, as DNA: TGTGCCAGCAGTTACTCGATTACGGGGAATGAGCAGTTCTTC. As protein: CASSYSITGNEQFF.

The rearrangement uses TRBV5-1 and TRBJ2-3; D is perhaps TRBD1 (5 bases). The V end lost 3 bases, the J end lost 6 bases, and 11 bases lay between the germline ends. This CDR3 comprises 13 residues. Germline V gene sequence: CDR1 SGHRS, CDR2 YFSETQ. CDR3 amino acids: CASSWGERDTQYF. Here the CDR3 DNA reads TGCGCCAGCAGCTGGGGCGAGAGGGATACGCAGTATTTT.

The J gene is TRBJ1-3, the V gene TRBV4-1, with a possible D match to TRBD1 (5 bases). Germline CDR1 reads MGHRA; CDR2 reads YSYEKL. Between the trimmed V and J ends, which lost 0 bases and 0 bases, there was a span of 6 bases. The CDR3 length is 15 residues. In nucleotides, the CDR3 is TGCGCCAGCAGCCAAGAGGGGCTCTCTGGAAACACCATATATTTT. Translating it yields CASSQEGLSGNTIYF.

A single count supports this clone. The chain is built from TRBV7-2 and TRBJ2-1, with TRBD2 matching 11 bases. Germline assignment: CDR1 SGHTA and CDR2 FQGNSA. The length of the CDR3 is 19 residues. Trimming took 7 bases from V and 2 from J; bases not matched to a gene: 16. CDR3 sequence (DNA): TGTGCCAGCACCTCACCCCCCCTAGCGGGAGGCCAGACCTACAATGAGCAGTTCTTC. Its protein is CASTSPPLAGGQTYNEQFF.